The rows below give T cell receptor beta chains drawn from one sample of a study of blood T cell repertoires in COVID-19. Clones were sequenced by immunoSEQ multiplex PCR, and TCRdb holds only the in-frame ones, with some missing. The table lists 95,000 to 110,000 clones, approximately 90% of them singletons. Material for sequencing was peripheral blood. The receptor set was obtained from a woman in her twenties or thirties with acute or convalescent COVID-19. Both conserved end residues are part of each CDR3. The order of the fields is D gene, V gene, J gene, CDR3 protein. A D gene is named only where the DNA matches it firmly.

D: -
V: TRBV30
J: TRBJ1-6
CDR3: CAWSVDSPLHF

D: -
V: TRBV7-2
J: TRBJ1-5
CDR3: CASSSGQSNQPQHF

D: TRBD1
V: TRBV24-1
J: TRBJ2-7
CDR3: CATSVRQGNSYEQYF

D: -
V: TRBV5-6
J: TRBJ1-4
CDR3: CASSLTTGMTNEKLFF

D: TRBD1
V: TRBV5-4
J: TRBJ1-1
CDR3: CASTLGQENTEAFF

D: TRBD1
V: TRBV7-9
J: TRBJ1-1
CDR3: CASSWDSVENTEAFF

D: -
V: TRBV14
J: TRBJ2-3
CDR3: CASSFGAGTQYF

D: TRBD2
V: TRBV6-5
J: TRBJ2-1
CDR3: CASSYFWTSGTEQFF

D: TRBD1
V: TRBV11-3
J: TRBJ2-7
CDR3: CASSRGTGTPYEQYF

D: -
V: TRBV4-3
J: TRBJ2-3
CDR3: CASSQDSSDSDTQYF